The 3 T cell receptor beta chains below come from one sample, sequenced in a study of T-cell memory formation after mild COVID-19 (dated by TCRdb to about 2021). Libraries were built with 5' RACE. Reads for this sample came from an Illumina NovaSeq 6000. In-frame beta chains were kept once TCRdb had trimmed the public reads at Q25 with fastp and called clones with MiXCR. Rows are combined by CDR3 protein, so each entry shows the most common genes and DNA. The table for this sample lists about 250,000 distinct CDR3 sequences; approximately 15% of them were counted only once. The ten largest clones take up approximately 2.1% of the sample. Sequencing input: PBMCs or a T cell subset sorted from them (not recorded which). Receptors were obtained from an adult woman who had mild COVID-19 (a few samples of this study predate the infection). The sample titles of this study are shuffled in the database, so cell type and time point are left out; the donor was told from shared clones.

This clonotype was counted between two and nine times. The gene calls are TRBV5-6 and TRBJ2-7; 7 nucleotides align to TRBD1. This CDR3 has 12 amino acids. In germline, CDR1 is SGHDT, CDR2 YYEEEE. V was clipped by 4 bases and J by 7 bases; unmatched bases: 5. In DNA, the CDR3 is TGTGCCAGCAGCCAGGGGGTAAGGGAGCAGTACTTC. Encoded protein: CASSQGVREQYF.

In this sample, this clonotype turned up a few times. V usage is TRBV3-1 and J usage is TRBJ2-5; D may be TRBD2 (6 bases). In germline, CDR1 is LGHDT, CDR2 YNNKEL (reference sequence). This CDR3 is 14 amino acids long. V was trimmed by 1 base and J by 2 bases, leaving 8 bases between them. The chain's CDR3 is CASSQGRGQETQYF. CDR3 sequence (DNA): TGTGCCAGCAGCCAAGGCCGGGGGCAAGAGACCCAGTACTTC.

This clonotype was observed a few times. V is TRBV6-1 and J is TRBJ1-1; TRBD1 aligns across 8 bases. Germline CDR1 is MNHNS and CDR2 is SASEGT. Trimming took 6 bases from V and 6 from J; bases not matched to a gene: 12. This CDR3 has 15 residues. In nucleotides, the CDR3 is TGTGCCAGCAGCGCCACAGGGGGGGGTAGCCCTGAAGCTTTCTTT. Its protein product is CASSATGGGSPEAFF.